The sequence of this T cell receptor beta chain was determined in a study of tissue T cells after allogeneic stem cell transplantation. Findings and limits, study-wide: The study did not identify alloreactive or antigen-specific tissue TCRs, and some clones might be persisting host cells. Sampling depth was limited, and the cohort was small and clinically varied.

In its sample, this clone was seen once. The target antigen is unknown. Gene names refer to mouse genes. The sequence runs out 1 residue before the end of the CDR3; the remainder is reconstructed from the germline J gene. Trimming removed 5 bases from V and 0 bases from J, with 9 bases in between. The CDR3 is made up of 14 amino acids. The germline V gene encodes CDR1 SNHLY and CDR2 FYNGKV (reference sequence). CDR3 sequences, V/J genes, frequencies and template counts came from survey-depth TCRbeta sequencing. Clones were read by immunoSEQ multiplex PCR, and TCRdb kept only the in-frame ones, dropping some. This table holds under 9,000 clones, around a third found once. Time point described: mouse harvest day 14 after allogeneic transplant. The graft held 10^6 splenic CD5+ T cells and 10^7 T-cell-depleted bone marrow cells. This mouse GVHD model was MHC-mismatched B6 to BALB/c, profiled day 7 or 14.

The chain carries TRBV3 and TRBJ2-4, with D hard to call. The TCR originated in a female BALB/c mouse given C57BL/6 T cells with graft-versus-host disease after an allogeneic hematopoietic cell transplant. Sequencing used skin. CDR3 DNA, as far as it was read: TGTGCCAGCAGCCCCTACATTAGTCAAAACACCTTGTAC. It encodes CASSPYISQNTLY. The full-length CDR3 reads as CASSPYISQNTLYF.